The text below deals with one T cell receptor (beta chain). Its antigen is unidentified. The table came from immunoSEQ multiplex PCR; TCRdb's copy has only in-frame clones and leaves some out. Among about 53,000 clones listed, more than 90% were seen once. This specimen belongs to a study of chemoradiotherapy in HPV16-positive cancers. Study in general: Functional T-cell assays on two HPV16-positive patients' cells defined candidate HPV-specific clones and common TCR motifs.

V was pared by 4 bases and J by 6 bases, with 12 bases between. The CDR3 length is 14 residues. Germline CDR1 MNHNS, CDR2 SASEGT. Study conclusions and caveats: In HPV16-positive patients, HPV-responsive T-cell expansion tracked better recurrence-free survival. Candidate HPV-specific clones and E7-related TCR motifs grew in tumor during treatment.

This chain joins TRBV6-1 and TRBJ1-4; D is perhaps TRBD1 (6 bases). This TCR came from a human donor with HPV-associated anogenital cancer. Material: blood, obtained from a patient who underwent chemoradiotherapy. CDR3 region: CASSVRQADEKLFF. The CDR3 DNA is TGTGCCAGCAGTGTACGACAGGCGGATGAAAAACTGTTTTTT.